Listed here is a single TCR beta chain. The antigen remains undetermined. Germline lookup yields CDR1 SGHRS and CDR2 YFSETQ. The germline V and J ends were trimmed by 1 base and 7 bases, with 11 bases remaining between them. The CDR3 contains 14 residues. This sample was included in a study of STAT3 mutations in large granular lymphocyte leukemia. Points from the study as a whole: Persisting codominant clonotypes may have hidden a small pathogenic clone. Every T-cell large granular lymphocyte leukemia patient had at least one immunodominant TCR beta clonotype.

Assay: immunoSEQ multiplex PCR; the TCRdb copy retains only in-frame clones and omits some. The sample consists of 15,000 or so clones, roughly 91% of them appearing once. The J gene is TRBJ1-4, the V gene TRBV5-1; no clear D. Sample: peripheral blood mononuclear cells. The clonotype originates from a woman in her forties or fifties with T-cell large granular lymphocyte leukemia. Some clones in this sample may be carry-over from other donors' samples. As DNA, the CDR3 is TGCGCCAGCAGCTTGAGAGGGTCCGGTGAAAAACTGTTTTTT. This codes for CASSLRGSGEKLFF.